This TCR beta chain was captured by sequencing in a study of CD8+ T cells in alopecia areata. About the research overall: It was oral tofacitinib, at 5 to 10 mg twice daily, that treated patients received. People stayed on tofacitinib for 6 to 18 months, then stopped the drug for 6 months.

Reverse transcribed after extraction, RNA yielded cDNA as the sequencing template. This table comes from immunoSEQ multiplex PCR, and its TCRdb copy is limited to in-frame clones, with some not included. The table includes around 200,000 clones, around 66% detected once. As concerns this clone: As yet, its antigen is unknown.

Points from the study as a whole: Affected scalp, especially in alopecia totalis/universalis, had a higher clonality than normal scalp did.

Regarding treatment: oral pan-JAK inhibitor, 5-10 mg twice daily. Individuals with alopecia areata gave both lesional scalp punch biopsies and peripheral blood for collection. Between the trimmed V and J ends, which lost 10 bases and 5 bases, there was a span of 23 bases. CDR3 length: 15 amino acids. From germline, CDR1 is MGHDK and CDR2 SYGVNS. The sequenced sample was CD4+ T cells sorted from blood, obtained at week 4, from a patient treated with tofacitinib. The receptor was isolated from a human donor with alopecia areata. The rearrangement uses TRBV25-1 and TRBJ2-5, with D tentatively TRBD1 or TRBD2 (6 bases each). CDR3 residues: CATSGDGGRWETQYF. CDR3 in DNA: TGTGCCACCTCAGGTGATGGGGGGCGCTGGGAGACCCAGTACTTC.